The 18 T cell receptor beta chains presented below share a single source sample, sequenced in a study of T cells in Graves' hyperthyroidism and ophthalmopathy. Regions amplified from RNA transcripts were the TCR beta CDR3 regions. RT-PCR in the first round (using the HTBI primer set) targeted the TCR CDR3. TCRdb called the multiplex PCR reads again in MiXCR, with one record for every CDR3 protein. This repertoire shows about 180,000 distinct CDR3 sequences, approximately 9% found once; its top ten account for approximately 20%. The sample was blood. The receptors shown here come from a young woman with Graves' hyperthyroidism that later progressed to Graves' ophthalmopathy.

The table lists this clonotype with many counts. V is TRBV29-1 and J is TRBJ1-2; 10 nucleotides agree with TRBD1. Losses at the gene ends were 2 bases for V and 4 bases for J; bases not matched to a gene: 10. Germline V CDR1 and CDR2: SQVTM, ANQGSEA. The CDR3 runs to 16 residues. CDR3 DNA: TGCAGCGTTGAACCAGGGGGACAGGGGTCGATCTATGGCTACACCTTC. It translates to CSVEPGGQGSIYGYTF.

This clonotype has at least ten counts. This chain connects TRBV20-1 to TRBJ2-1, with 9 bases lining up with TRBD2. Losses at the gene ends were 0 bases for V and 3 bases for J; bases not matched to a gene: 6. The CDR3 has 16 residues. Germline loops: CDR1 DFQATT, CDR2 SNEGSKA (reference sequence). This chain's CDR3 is CSARDLASGDYNEQFF. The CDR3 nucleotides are TGCAGTGCTAGAGATCTAGCTAGCGGGGACTACAATGAGCAGTTCTTC.

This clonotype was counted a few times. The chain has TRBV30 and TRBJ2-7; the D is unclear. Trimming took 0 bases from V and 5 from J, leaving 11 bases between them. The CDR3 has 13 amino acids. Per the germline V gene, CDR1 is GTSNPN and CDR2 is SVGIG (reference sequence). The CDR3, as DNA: TGTGCCTGGAGTGTAGGCAGTTTTGACGAGCAGTACTTC. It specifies CAWSVGSFDEQYF.

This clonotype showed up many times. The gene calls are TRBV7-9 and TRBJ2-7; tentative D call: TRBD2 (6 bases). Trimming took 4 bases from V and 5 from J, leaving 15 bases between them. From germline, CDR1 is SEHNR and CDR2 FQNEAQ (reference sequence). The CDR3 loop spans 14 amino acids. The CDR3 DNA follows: TGTGCCAGCAGCTCCACGGGACTCCTGGACGAGCAGTACTTC. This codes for CASSSTGLLDEQYF.

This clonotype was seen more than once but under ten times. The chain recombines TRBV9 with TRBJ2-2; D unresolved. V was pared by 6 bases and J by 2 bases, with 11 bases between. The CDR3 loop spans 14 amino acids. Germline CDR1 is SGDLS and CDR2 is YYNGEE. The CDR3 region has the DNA TGTGCCAGCAATAGGGCCATAAACACCGGGGAGCTGTTTTTT. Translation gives CASNRAINTGELFF.

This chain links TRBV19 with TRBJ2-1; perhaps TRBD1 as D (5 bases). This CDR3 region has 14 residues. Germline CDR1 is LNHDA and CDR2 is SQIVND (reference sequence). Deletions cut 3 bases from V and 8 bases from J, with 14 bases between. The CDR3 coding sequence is TGTGCCAGTAGTATTTCTGACACAGGTCATGAGCAGTTCTTC. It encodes CASSISDTGHEQFF.

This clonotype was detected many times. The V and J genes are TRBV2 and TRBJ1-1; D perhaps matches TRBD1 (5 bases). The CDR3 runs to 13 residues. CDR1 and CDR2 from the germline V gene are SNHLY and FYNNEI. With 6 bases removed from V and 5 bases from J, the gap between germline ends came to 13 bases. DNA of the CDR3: TGTGCCAGCAGCGCAGGGTTGGGAACTGAAGCTTTCTTT. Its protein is CASSAGLGTEAFF. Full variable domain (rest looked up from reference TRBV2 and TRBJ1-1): EPEVTQTPSHQVTQMGQEVILRCVPISNHLYFYWYRQILGQKVEFLVSFYNNEISEKSEIFDDQFSVERPDGSNFTLKIRSTKLEDSAMYFCASSAGLGTEAFFGQGTRLTVV.

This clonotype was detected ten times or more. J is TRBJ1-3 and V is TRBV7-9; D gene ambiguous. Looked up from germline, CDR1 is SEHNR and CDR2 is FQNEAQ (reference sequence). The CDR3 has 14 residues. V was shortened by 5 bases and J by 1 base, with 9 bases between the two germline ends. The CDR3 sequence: CASSPDRSGNTIYF. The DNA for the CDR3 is TGTGCCAGCAGCCCCGATAGGTCTGGAAACACCATATATTTT.

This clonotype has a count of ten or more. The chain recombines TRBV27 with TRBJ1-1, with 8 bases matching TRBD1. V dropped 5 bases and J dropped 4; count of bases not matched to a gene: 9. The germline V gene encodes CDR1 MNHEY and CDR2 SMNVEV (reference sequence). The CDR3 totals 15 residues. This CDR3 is CASSRTTTGGTEAFF. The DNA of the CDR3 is TGTGCCAGCAGTCGAACCACTACAGGGGGCACTGAAGCTTTCTTT.

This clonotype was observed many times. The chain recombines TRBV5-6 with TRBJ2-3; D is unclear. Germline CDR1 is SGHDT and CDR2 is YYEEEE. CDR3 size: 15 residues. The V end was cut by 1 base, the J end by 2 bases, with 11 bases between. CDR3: CASSLTVNTTDTQYF. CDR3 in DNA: TGTGCCAGCAGCTTGACAGTAAATACCACAGATACGCAGTATTTT.

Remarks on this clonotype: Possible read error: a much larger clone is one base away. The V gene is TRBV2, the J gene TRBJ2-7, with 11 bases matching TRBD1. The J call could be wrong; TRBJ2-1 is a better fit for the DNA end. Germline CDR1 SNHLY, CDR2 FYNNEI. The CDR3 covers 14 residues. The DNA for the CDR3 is TGTGCCAGCAGTAGGACAGGGGGCTCCTACGAGCAGTTCTTC. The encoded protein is CASSRTGGSYEQFF.

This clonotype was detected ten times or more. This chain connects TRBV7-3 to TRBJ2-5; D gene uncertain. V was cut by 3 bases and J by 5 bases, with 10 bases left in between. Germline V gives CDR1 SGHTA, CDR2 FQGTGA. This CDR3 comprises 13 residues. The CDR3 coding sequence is TGTGCCAGCAGCTTCGGCCCTTCGGAGACCCAGTACTTC. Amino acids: CASSFGPSETQYF.

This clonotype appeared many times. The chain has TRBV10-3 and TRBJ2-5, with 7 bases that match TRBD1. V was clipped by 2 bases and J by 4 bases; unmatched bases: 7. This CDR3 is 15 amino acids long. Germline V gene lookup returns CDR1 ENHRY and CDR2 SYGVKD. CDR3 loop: CAISERDSGGETQYF. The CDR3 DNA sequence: TGTGCCATCAGTGAGCGAGACTCAGGGGGAGAGACCCAGTACTTC.

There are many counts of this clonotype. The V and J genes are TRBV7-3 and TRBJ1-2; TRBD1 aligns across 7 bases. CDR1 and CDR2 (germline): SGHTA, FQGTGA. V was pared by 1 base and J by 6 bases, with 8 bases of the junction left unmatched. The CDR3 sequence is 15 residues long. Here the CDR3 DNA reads TGTGCCAGCAGCTTAAGACAGGGTGGAGTCGATGGCTACACCTTC. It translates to CASSLRQGGVDGYTF.

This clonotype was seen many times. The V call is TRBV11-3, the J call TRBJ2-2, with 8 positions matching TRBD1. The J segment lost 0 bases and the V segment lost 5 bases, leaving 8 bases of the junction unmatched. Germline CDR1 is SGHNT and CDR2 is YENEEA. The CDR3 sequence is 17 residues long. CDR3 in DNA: TGTGCCAGCAGCGTAGGACCAGGGGGCGCGAACACCGGGGAGCTGTTTTTT. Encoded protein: CASSVGPGGANTGELFF.

CDR3 DNA sequence: TGTGCCAGCTCTGTAGGGGTTTTGGACACTGAAGCTTTCTTT. Its translation is CASSVGVLDTEAFF. The chain links TRBV18 to TRBJ1-1; TRBD1 might be the D (5 bases). V was clipped by 6 bases and J by 3 bases, with 14 bases between them. From germline, CDR1 is KGHSH and CDR2 LQKENI. The CDR3 extends over 14 amino acids.

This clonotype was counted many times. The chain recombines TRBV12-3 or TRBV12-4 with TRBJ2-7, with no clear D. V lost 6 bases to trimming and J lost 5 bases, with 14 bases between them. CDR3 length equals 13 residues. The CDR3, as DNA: TGTGCCAGCAGCTCACACCCGTTAGACGAGCAGTACTTC. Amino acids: CASSSHPLDEQYF.

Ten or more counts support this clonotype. CDR3: CASSRQADTQYF. The CDR3 DNA is TGTGCCAGCTCCCGGCAAGCTGATACGCAGTATTTT. The rearrangement uses TRBV9 and TRBJ2-3; D gene ambiguous. Per germline, CDR1 SGDLS and CDR2 YYNGEE. V was clipped by 7 bases and J by 6 bases, with 12 bases between them. This CDR3 contains 12 residues.